The T cell receptor beta chain under discussion was sequenced for a study of T-cell memory formation after mild COVID-19. Via MiXCR, TCRdb re-called the 5' RACE reads, giving one row per CDR3 protein. Among 340,000 or so distinct CDR3 sequences listed, roughly 13% were seen once. The germline CDR1 and CDR2 sequences are MNHEY and SVGEGT. Trimming stripped 8 bases from V and 2 bases from J, with 17 bases between. The CDR3 length is 15 residues. The source of this sequence is a man aged 18 to 29 who had mild COVID-19 (a few samples of this study predate the infection). Cell type and time point are not known. Sequenced sample: PBMCs or a T cell subset sorted from them (not recorded which). The J gene is TRBJ2-3, the V gene TRBV6-2 or TRBV6-3; TRBD2 is a possible D gene (5 bases). CDR3 bases: TGTGCCAGCTCGAATACTCCCGGGGACACAGATACGCAGTATTTT. Its protein is CASSNTPGDTDTQYF.